The 29 T cell receptor beta chains presented below share a single source sample, sequenced in a study of blood T cell repertoires in COVID-19. Using immunoSEQ multiplex PCR, the repertoire was profiled, and TCRdb retains in-frame clones only, with some absent. The sample includes roughly 400,000 clones, approximately 91% of them seen just once. Source material: PBMCs or T cells enriched from blood (not recorded which). All receptors come from a woman between 40 and 50 years old who had been exposed to COVID-19.

The gene calls are TRBV11-3 and TRBJ2-3, with a possible D match to TRBD2 (6 bases). In germline, CDR1 is SGHNT, CDR2 YENEEA. Trimming took off 0 bases at V and 1 base at J, with 11 bases between the two ends. The CDR3 is 16 residues long. The CDR3 DNA is TGTGCCAGCAGCTTAGATGGAGGGAGGCGCACAGATACGCAGTATTTT. This codes for CASSLDGGRRTDTQYF.

The chain recombines TRBV5-1 with TRBJ1-2; no definite D call. Trimming pared 4 bases from V and 3 bases from J, leaving 13 bases between. The CDR3 is 14 residues long. The germline gives CDR1 SGHRS, CDR2 YFSETQ. The CDR3 protein is CASSPRPTDYGYTF. CDR3 in DNA: TGCGCCAGCAGCCCCCGACCCACAGACTATGGCTACACCTTC. Based on the CDR3 plus reference TRBV5-1 and TRBJ1-2, the full variable domain is KAGVTQTPRYLIKTRGQQVTLSCSPISGHRSVSWYQQTPGQGLQFLFEYFSETQRNKGNFPGRFSGRQFSNSRSEMNVSTLELGDSALYLCASSPRPTDYGYTFGSGTRLTVV.

This chain uses TRBV7-9 with TRBJ2-3; D unclear. This CDR3 is 19 amino acids long. CDR1 and CDR2 (germline): SEHNR, FQNEAQ (reference sequence). The V gene lost 6 bases and the J gene lost 2 bases, with 27 bases spanning the gap. CDR3: CASRRYPVPRGANTDTQYF. CDR3 nucleotides: TGTGCCAGCAGGCGCTATCCCGTCCCGCGTGGAGCGAACACAGATACGCAGTATTTT.

The chain couples TRBV3-1 (or the pseudogene TRBV3-2) to TRBJ1-2, with 8 bases identical to TRBD1. This CDR3 is built from 13 residues. V shed 1 base and J 8 bases; nucleotides not matched to a gene: 3. Per germline, CDR1 LGHDT and CDR2 YNNKEL (reference sequence). The CDR3 here is CASSQGRGHGYTF. The CDR3 nucleotides read TGTGCCAGCAGCCAAGGCAGGGGGCACGGCTACACCTTC.

This clone showed up just a few times. V and J are TRBV21-1 and TRBJ2-2; the table calls TRBD2, which could not be checked here. TRBV21-1 is reported as a pseudogene. The CDR3 has 20 residues. The CDR3 loop is CASSKGPLSIVGTNTGELFF. CDR3 in DNA: TGTGCCAGCAGCAAAGGTCCTCTTTCCATCGTCGGGACTAACACCGGGGAGCTGTTTTTT.

The gene calls are TRBV15 and TRBJ1-5, with 8 bases that match TRBD1. Germline loops: CDR1 LNHNV, CDR2 YYDKDF (reference sequence). J was trimmed by 7 bases and V by 3 bases; bases with no gene match: 5. This CDR3 has 14 amino acids. The CDR3 region has the DNA TGTGCCACCAGCAGCCAGGGGGCTGGGCAGCCCCAGCATTTT. Translation gives CATSSQGAGQPQHF. Complete variable domain (other parts from reference TRBV15 and TRBJ1-5): DAMVIQNPRYQVTQFGKPVTLSCSQTLNHNVMYWYQQKSSQAPKLLFHYYDKDFNNEADTPDNFQSRRPNTSFCFLDIRSPGLGDTAMYLCATSSQGAGQPQHFGDGTRLSIL.

The chain combines TRBV25-1 with TRBJ1-4; 7 bases match TRBD1. The CDR3 extends over 15 amino acids. The V gene end was trimmed by 2 bases and the J gene end by 3 bases; junction bases not matched to a gene: 3. CDR1 and CDR2 from the germline V gene are MGHDK and SYGVNS. The CDR3 is CASSERGGSNEKLFF. CDR3 DNA: TGTGCCAGCAGTGAACGAGGGGGCTCTAATGAAAAACTGTTTTTT.

This sequence joins TRBV19 and TRBJ1-1, with 9 bases matching TRBD1. Germline V gives CDR1 LNHDA, CDR2 SQIVND (reference sequence). The junction had 12 bases not matched to a gene; V was cut back by 7 bases and J by 3 bases. CDR3 length: 16 residues. The CDR3 is CASTLTPGQGYTEAFF. CDR3 bases: TGTGCCAGTACCCTGACACCGGGACAGGGCTACACTGAAGCTTTCTTT.

In this sample, this clone turned up a few times. In nucleotides, the CDR3 is TGTGCCACCAGTAAGAGGCGTCTGGAGGAAGGGAGGAATGAGCAGTTCTTC. This translates into CATSKRRLEEGRNEQFF. The chain couples TRBV15 to TRBJ2-1, with D possibly TRBD2 on 6 matching bases. Trimming pared 6 bases from V and 7 bases from J, leaving 25 bases between. The CDR3 has 17 amino acids. The germline gives CDR1 LNHNV, CDR2 YYDKDF (reference sequence).

This chain connects TRBV2 to TRBJ1-1; 9 positions match TRBD1. This CDR3 has 13 residues. Germline CDR1 SNHLY, CDR2 FYNNEI. Trimming cost V 6 bases and J 4 bases; bases outside gene matches: 3. CDR3 sequence reads: CASSRQGGTEAFF. In DNA, the CDR3 is TGTGCCAGCAGCAGACAGGGGGGCACTGAAGCTTTCTTT.

The chain combines TRBV2 with TRBJ2-1; TRBD1 is a possible D gene (5 bases). Germline-derived CDR1 and CDR2 are SNHLY and FYNNEI. The V and J ends lost 8 bases and 7 bases respectively, with 12 bases between them. The CDR3 is made up of 12 amino acids. The CDR3 protein is CASGQGMNEQFF. The CDR3 region has the DNA TGTGCCAGCGGGCAGGGAATGAATGAGCAGTTCTTC.

The chain has TRBV10-2 and TRBJ2-3, with TRBD2 identical over 8 bases. Losses at the gene ends were 4 bases for V and 2 bases for J; bases not matched to a gene: 14. The CDR3 consists of 18 residues. Germline values: CDR1 WSHSY, CDR2 SAAADI. The CDR3 loop is CASSVWVSGGGPTDTQYF. CDR3 bases: TGCGCCAGCAGTGTGTGGGTTTCGGGCGGGGGGCCCACAGATACGCAGTATTTT.

With regard to this clone: One end of the junction is discordant with germline, which a read error may explain. The chain uses TRBV7-7 and TRBJ2-2; D is unresolved. The CDR3 is 15 amino acids. Per germline, CDR1 SSHAT and CDR2 FNYEAQ (reference sequence). The CDR3 nucleotides are TGTGCTAGCAGCTCTTCAGCGACGAACACCGGGGAGCTGTTTTTT. Translated: CASSSSATNTGELFF.

The chain carries TRBV29-1 and TRBJ1-4; D not certain. The germline V gene encodes CDR1 SQVTM and CDR2 ANQGSEA. The CDR3 is 15 amino acids. V shed 4 bases and J shed 0 bases, with 12 bases lying between them. The CDR3 region is CSVGGYSATNEKLFF. In nucleotides, the CDR3 is TGCAGCGTTGGAGGGTACTCCGCAACTAATGAAAAACTGTTTTTT.

As for this clone: Distinct nucleotide sequences in the sample also encode this CDR3. This chain connects TRBV19 to TRBJ2-7; 8 bases match TRBD1. The V and J ends lost 1 base and 3 bases, in that order; junction bases with no gene match: 5. Germline CDR1 LNHDA, CDR2 SQIVND (reference sequence). The CDR3 is made up of 15 amino acids. The CDR3 DNA follows: TGTGCCAGTAGTATAGGGCAGGGGGCGGGCTACGAGCAGTACTTC. Translated: CASSIGQGAGYEQYF.

The V call is TRBV27, the J call TRBJ1-4; TRBD1 agrees at 10 bases. V lost 6 bases and J lost 7; bases outside the gene matches: 5. Germline values: CDR1 MNHEY, CDR2 SMNVEV (reference sequence). The CDR3 is 14 residues long. CDR3: CASRTGGGGEKLFF. The CDR3 nucleotides read TGTGCCAGCAGGACAGGGGGCGGGGGTGAAAAACTGTTTTTT.

This clone was recorded a few times. The V call is TRBV19, the J call TRBJ1-2, with 7 bases that match TRBD1. The V gene end was trimmed by 8 bases and the J gene end by 6 bases; junction bases not matched to a gene: 6. The CDR3 has 12 residues. Per the germline V gene, CDR1 is LNHDA and CDR2 is SQIVND (reference sequence). The CDR3 loop reads CASLQDRDGYTF. The CDR3 DNA is TGTGCCAGTCTTCAAGACAGGGATGGCTACACCTTC.

The chain joins TRBV7-9 to TRBJ1-3, with 8 bases fitting TRBD1. V lost 5 bases and J lost 4; bases outside the gene matches: 10. The CDR3 runs 16 residues. Germline V gene lookup returns CDR1 SEHNR and CDR2 FQNEAQ (reference sequence). The CDR3 protein is CASSSRQGKAGNTIYF. The CDR3 bases are TGTGCCAGCAGCAGCAGACAGGGGAAGGCCGGAAACACCATATATTTT.

This chain uses TRBV19 with TRBJ1-2; D call uncertain. CDR1 LNHDA and CDR2 SQIVND come from the germline V gene (reference sequence). The CDR3 is 13 residues long. The V and J ends lost 4 bases and 6 bases respectively, with 12 bases between them. The CDR3 DNA is TGTGCCAGTAGTAGGAGGGTGATCGATGGCTACACCTTC. Protein sequence: CASSRRVIDGYTF.

The chain recombines TRBV12-3 or TRBV12-4 with TRBJ1-1, with D hard to call. The CDR3 has 13 residues. Trimming shortened V by 6 bases and J by 9 bases, and 17 bases separated the two germline ends. CDR3 loop: CASSEPGEAQAFF. As DNA, the CDR3 is TGTGCCAGCAGCGAACCTGGGGAGGCCCAAGCTTTCTTT.

The chain has TRBV5-1 and TRBJ2-2, with 7 bases lining up with TRBD2. The V gene end was trimmed by 1 base and the J gene end by 7 bases; junction bases not matched to a gene: 10. Germline V gives CDR1 SGHRS, CDR2 YFSETQ. This CDR3 is built from 16 residues. CDR3 sequence (DNA): TGCGCCAGCAGCTTGTTCGCGAGCGGCGGGGGCGGGGAGCTGTTTTTT. Its translation: CASSLFASGGGGELFF.

This clone is a singleton in its sample. The V call is TRBV6-5, the J call TRBJ2-3; D gene unclear. The CDR3 contains 14 residues. Germline-derived CDR1 and CDR2 are MNHEY and SVGAGI. Between the trimmed V and J ends, which lost 2 bases and 0 bases, there was a span of 6 bases. The CDR3 here is CASSYDTSTDTQYF. In DNA form, the CDR3 reads TGTGCCAGCAGTTACGACACTAGCACAGATACGCAGTATTTT.

There are a few counts of this clone. The genes are TRBV18 and TRBJ1-6, with D perhaps TRBD1 (5 bases). The germline V gene encodes CDR1 KGHSH and CDR2 LQKENI. Trimming shortened V by 2 bases and J by 7 bases, and 12 bases separated the two germline ends. This CDR3 has 15 amino acids. The CDR3 reads CASSPLRDSNSPLHF. The CDR3 nucleotides read TGTGCCAGCTCACCATTACGGGACTCCAATTCACCCCTCCACTTT.

The chain recombines TRBV7-2 with TRBJ1-4, with 9 nucleotides matching TRBD1. Trimming cost V 2 bases and J 7 bases; bases outside gene matches: 8. Germline lookup yields CDR1 SGHTA and CDR2 FQGNSA. The length of the CDR3 is 16 residues. CDR3 sequence reads: CASSLRGTGTGEKLFF. The CDR3 DNA follows: TGTGCCAGCAGCTTACGAGGGACAGGGACGGGTGAAAAACTGTTTTTT.

CDR3 DNA sequence: TGCGCCAGCAGCTTGGGGGGTCCGGGGATCTATGGCTACACCTTC. It translates to CASSLGGPGIYGYTF. This chain uses TRBV5-1 with TRBJ1-2, with D unclear. CDR1 is SGHRS and CDR2 is YFSETQ in the germline V gene. Trimming removed 0 bases at V and 4 bases at J, with 13 bases between. CDR3 length: 15 amino acids.

V and J are TRBV3-1 (or the pseudogene TRBV3-2) and TRBJ1-2, with a tentative D call TRBD1 (6 bases). The CDR3 loop spans 16 amino acids. The germline CDR1 and CDR2 sequences are LGHDT and YNNKEL (reference sequence). V lost 4 bases to trimming and J lost 4 bases, with 19 bases between them. CDR3 loop: CASSRDYRAEGYGYTF. The CDR3 nucleotides are TGTGCCAGCAGCCGCGACTACAGGGCTGAGGGCTATGGCTACACCTTC.

The chain couples TRBV29-1 to TRBJ1-1; D possibly corresponds to TRBD1 (5 bases). Trimming shortened V by 0 bases and J by 11 bases, and 10 bases separated the two germline ends. Germline V lookup: CDR1 SQVTM, CDR2 ANQGSEA. This CDR3 has 11 residues. CDR3 amino acids: CSVEDLGGAFF. The CDR3 DNA is TGCAGCGTTGAAGATCTGGGGGGGGCTTTCTTT.

The V and J genes are TRBV5-4 and TRBJ2-7; 7 bases are a match to TRBD2. V lost 0 bases to trimming and J lost 0 bases; unmatched junction nucleotides: 3. CDR1 SGHNT and CDR2 YYREEE come from the germline V gene (reference sequence). This CDR3 has 15 amino acids. The CDR3 protein is CASSLEAGPSYEQYF. For the CDR3, the DNA is TGTGCCAGCAGCTTGGAAGCGGGGCCCTCCTACGAGCAGTACTTC.

V usage is TRBV5-5 and J usage is TRBJ1-6, with TRBD1 as a possible D gene (5 bases). Per germline, CDR1 SGHKS and CDR2 YYEKEE (reference sequence). Trimming pared 2 bases from V and 12 bases from J, leaving 18 bases between. The CDR3 contains 15 residues. This CDR3 reads CASSFVTADLVPLHF. In DNA form, the CDR3 reads TGTGCCAGCAGCTTTGTGACAGCCGACCTTGTACCCCTCCACTTT. Looking up the rest from reference TRBV5-5 and TRBJ1-6 gives the full variable domain: DAGVTQSPTHLIKTRGQQVTLRCSPISGHKSVSWYQQVLGQGPQFIFQYYEKEERGRGNFPDRFSARQFPNYSSELNVNALLLGDSALYLCASSFVTADLVPLHFGNGTRLTVT.